Sequencing of this TCR beta chain was carried out in a study of shared clonotypes between healthy human individuals. For this clone: Its antigen is currently unknown. In the same sample, other DNA sequences code for this CDR3.

Germline loops: CDR1 MNHNS, CDR2 SASEGT. The CDR3 runs to 13 residues. V lost 0 bases and J lost 5, with 7 bases in between. Caucasian adults residing in Nashville, Tennessee made up all the donors. Study-wide results and limits: Specimens sampled were limited to blood, with tissue repertoires likely differing. In general, naive subsets displayed greater estimated richness than memory subsets did.

Data came from immunoSEQ multiplex PCR; TCRdb stores just in-frame clones and leaves some out. The sample contains about 2.3 million clones, about nine tenths of which appear only once. The chain links TRBV6-1 to TRBJ1-2; D may be TRBD1 (5 bases). The clonotype was recovered from a man in his late teens or twenties in good health. Some clones in this sample may be carry-over from other donors' samples. Sequenced material: naive CD4+ T cells from PBMCs. Sample subset: CD45RA+ positively selected. The CDR3 nucleotides are TGTGCCAGCAGTGAAGCCCGACAGTATGGCTACACCTTC. Amino acid sequence: CASSEARQYGYTF.